A selection of T cell receptor beta chains follows, all from one sample in a study of T cell responses to AZD1222 COVID-19 vaccine. The repertoire was sequenced with immunoSEQ multiplex PCR; TCRdb's copy has only in-frame clones and lacks some. Here the sample spans 130,000 or so clones, more than 85% being singletons. Specimen: peripheral blood, collected 28 days after the second AZD1222 dose. The receptors derive from an adult who received the AZD1222 COVID-19 vaccine. Each CDR3 is given with its conserved first and last residue. A D gene is named only where the DNA matches it firmly. Clone size is not always given. Where it is, it says once, few, many or a class for expanded clones.

v_call	j_call	d_call	clone_size	cdr3_nt	cdr3_aa
TRBV27	TRBJ1-6	-	-	TGTGCCAGCAGTTTACGACTTCGGTCACCCCTCCACTTT	CASSLRLRSPLHF
TRBV19	TRBJ1-5	TRBD1	-	TGTGCCAGTAACACGGACAGGGGGGACCAGCCCCAGCATTTT	CASNTDRGDQPQHF
TRBV5-1	TRBJ2-5	-	once	TGCGCCAGCAGGATCGAGGGGGAGACCCAGTACTTC	CASRIEGETQYF
TRBV7-2	TRBJ2-1	TRBD1	-	TGTGCCAGCAGCTTATTTTGGACAGGGATGTCCTACAATGAGCAGTTCTTC	CASSLFWTGMSYNEQFF
TRBV3-1/TRBV3-2	TRBJ2-1	-	-	TGTGCCAGTCGCCTCGTCCGGGGTGAGCAGTTCTTC	CASRLVRGEQFF
TRBV18	TRBJ1-4	TRBD1	few	TGTGCCAGCTCACCTGGAGGACAGGGTGATGAAAAACTGTTTTTT	CASSPGGQGDEKLFF
TRBV24-1	TRBJ1-2	-	-	TGTGCCACCAGTGATTTGTGGGCGAACTATGGCTACACCTTC	CATSDLWANYGYTF
TRBV10-1	TRBJ1-5	TRBD1	few	TGCGCCAGCGGGGACAGATCGAGGAGCAATCAGCCCCAGCATTTT	CASGDRSRSNQPQHF
TRBV24-1	TRBJ2-3	TRBD1	-	TGTGCCACCAGTGATTTGTACAGGGGAGATACGCAGTATTTT	CATSDLYRGDTQYF
TRBV2	TRBJ2-7	-	-	TGTGCCAGCAAGGTACAAGACTACGAGCAGTACTTC	CASKVQDYEQYF
TRBV10-2	TRBJ2-7	TRBD2	once	TGCGCCAGCAGTGAGGTGGGACTAGCGGGGGTTGGGCACGAGCAGTACTTC	CASSEVGLAGVGHEQYF
TRBV19	TRBJ1-1	-	-	TGTGCCAGTAGGATGGGGTTGAACACTGAAGCTTTCTTT	CASRMGLNTEAFF